These T cell receptor beta chains were read from a single sample in a study of early T cells in non-severe SARS-CoV-2 infection. TCRdb redid the calling of the 5' RACE reads with MiXCR, one entry per CDR3 protein. The repertoire holds fewer than 110,000 distinct CDR3 sequences, around 10% seen once, with 6.5% to 8% in the top ten. Sequenced material: whole blood. The receptor source for this set is an adult who was a healthcare worker with PCR-confirmed SARS-CoV-2 infection or an uninfected control (not recorded which). The CDR3 runs from the conserved cysteine through the conserved F or W.

j_call v_call cdr3_aa
TRBJ2-3 TRBV7-9 CASSLNSASDTQYF
TRBJ2-7 TRBV20-1 CSASDRGSYEQYF
TRBJ1-6 TRBV15 CATSRRQLNSPLHF
TRBJ2-2 TRBV5-5 CASSLMRGFGTGELFF
TRBJ2-3 TRBV7-6 CASSIKHGTDTQYF
TRBJ1-3 TRBV5-4 CASSLPGSPGNTIYF
TRBJ2-1 TRBV20-1 CSAHTPASGEFF
TRBJ2-7 TRBV5-1 CASSLDGGGYEQYF
TRBJ2-2 TRBV19 CASSERSGANTGELFF
TRBJ2-4 TRBV28 CASTTWDNQNIQYF
TRBJ1-6 TRBV12-3/TRBV12-4 CASMWGRGTLHF
TRBJ1-2 TRBV7-2 CASSLGWANYGYTF
TRBJ2-1 TRBV7-9 CASSLGSRVAGVYNEQFF
TRBJ2-7 TRBV5-6 CASSILVGTGGERYEQYF
TRBJ2-7 TRBV3-1 CASSPLKWVAGPYEQYF
TRBJ2-7 TRBV27 CASSNFGYEQYF
TRBJ1-6 TRBV20-1 CSATTSGSYNSPLHF
TRBJ1-1 TRBV6-5 CASRTNTEAFF
TRBJ2-5 TRBV27 CASMGGAAGETQYF
TRBJ2-7 TRBV5-1 CASSLGQAFGEQYF